Listed here is a single T cell receptor beta chain. What it binds is not known. The sample comes from a study of cytomegalovirus exposure and HLA in healthy donors. Vbeta (60) and Jbeta (13) primers were used in the PCR. Libraries were prepared by immunoSEQ multiplex PCR; TCRdb keeps only in-frame clonotypes and omits some of them. This sample yields 150,000 to 200,000 clones, of which 60% to 85% are seen a single time; roughly 7.3% belongs to the top ten. Study-wide points: Three chains linked to CMV were shown in vitro to be specific for CMV antigens.

Germline V lookup: CDR1 SGDLS, CDR2 YYNGEE. V dropped 0 bases and J dropped 0 bases, with 10 bases sitting between them. The CDR3 totals 17 residues. The clonotype originates from a male donor in good health and CMV-seropositive. The chain combines TRBV9 with TRBJ1-6; D is perhaps TRBD1 (6 bases). Sequenced input: PBMCs. The CDR3 region is CASSVATGSSYNSPLHF. CDR3 bases: TGTGCCAGCAGCGTAGCTACAGGGAGCTCCTATAATTCACCCCTCCACTTT. The whole variable domain, filled in from reference TRBV9 and TRBJ1-6, reads DSGVTQTPKHLITATGQRVTLRCSPRSGDLSVYWYQQSLDQGLQFLIQYYNGEERAKGNILERFSAQQFPDLHSELNLSSLELGDSALYFCASSVATGSSYNSPLHFGNGTRLTVT.